The clone carrying this T cell receptor (beta chain) has more than one count but fewer than ten. TCRdb recomputed calls from the RT-PCR reads with MiXCR, one row per CDR3 protein. Of 650,000 to 800,000 distinct CDR3 sequences in the sample, more than 13% were seen once. CDR1 is SGHTA and CDR2 is FQGNSA in the germline V gene. V trimming: 4 bases; J trimming: 3 bases; junction bases outside the gene matches: 8. CDR3 length equals 15 residues. The sequenced material came from memory CD4+ T cells from blood. The chain carries TRBV7-2 and TRBJ1-1; 7 nucleotides agree with TRBD1. The clonotype comes from a female donor in good health, serving as a healthy control. The CDR3 loop reads CASSYRQGGDTEAFF. In DNA form, the CDR3 reads TGTGCCAGCAGCTATCGACAGGGAGGGGACACTGAAGCTTTCTTT. The complete variable domain, with remaining parts taken from reference TRBV7-2 and TRBJ1-1, reads GAGVSQSPSNKVTEKGKDVELRCDPISGHTALYWYRQSLGQGLEFLIYFQGNSAPDKSGLPSDRFSAERTGGSVSTLTIQRTQQEDSAVYLCASSYRQGGDTEAFFGQGTRLTVV.